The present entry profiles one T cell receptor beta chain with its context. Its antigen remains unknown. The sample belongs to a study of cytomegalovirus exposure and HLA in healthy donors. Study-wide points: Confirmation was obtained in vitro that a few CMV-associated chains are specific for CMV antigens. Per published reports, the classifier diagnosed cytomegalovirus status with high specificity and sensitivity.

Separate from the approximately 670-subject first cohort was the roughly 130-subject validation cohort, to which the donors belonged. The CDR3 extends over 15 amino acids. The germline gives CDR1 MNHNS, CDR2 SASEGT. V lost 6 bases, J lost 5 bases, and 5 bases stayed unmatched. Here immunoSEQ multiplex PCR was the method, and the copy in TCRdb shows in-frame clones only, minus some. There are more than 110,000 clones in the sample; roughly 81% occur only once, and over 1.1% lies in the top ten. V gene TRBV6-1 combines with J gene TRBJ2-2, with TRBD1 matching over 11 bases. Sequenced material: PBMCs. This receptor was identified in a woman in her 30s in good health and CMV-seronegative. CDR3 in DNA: TGTGCCAGCAGGTCCCGGGACAGGGGGACCGGGGAGCTGTTTTTT. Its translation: CASRSRDRGTGELFF.